These 26 T cell receptor beta chains originate from one sample sequenced in a study of blood T cell repertoires in COVID-19. Using immunoSEQ multiplex PCR, the repertoire was profiled, and TCRdb retains in-frame clones only, with some absent. The table has 150,000 to 200,000 clones, over 70% seen once. Sequenced sample: peripheral blood. The receptors were sampled from an older woman who had recovered from COVID-19.

The genes are TRBV6-5 and TRBJ2-3, with 11 nucleotides matching TRBD2. Germline V gives CDR1 MNHEY, CDR2 SVGAGI. Trimming removed 5 bases from V and 7 bases from J; junction bases left unmatched: 5. The CDR3 length is 14 residues. The CDR3 region has the DNA TGTGCCAGCAGTAGGCGACTAGCGGGGAATACGCAGTATTTT. It encodes CASSRRLAGNTQYF.

The CDR3 DNA reads as TGTGCCAGCAGCCTCGGGACAGGCAGCTACAATGAGCAGTTCTTC. This translates into CASSLGTGSYNEQFF. The rearrangement uses TRBV7-8 and TRBJ2-1; 8 positions match TRBD1. Germline V gene data show CDR1 as SGHVS and CDR2 as FQNEAQ. With 5 bases clipped from V and 3 bases from J, the junction kept 6 bases outside the gene matches. CDR3 length: 15 residues.

The V and J genes are TRBV5-1 and TRBJ2-5, with 9 positions matching TRBD2. Germline values: CDR1 SGHRS, CDR2 YFSETQ. CDR3 length: 14 residues. The trim removed 4 bases at V and 1 base at J, leaving 2 bases unmatched. The CDR3 bases are TGCGCCAGCAGCCCGGGACTAGCCCAAGAGACCCAGTACTTC. It yields the protein CASSPGLAQETQYF.

This chain connects TRBV19 to TRBJ2-5, with TRBD1 identical over 8 bases. The V segment lost 6 bases and the J segment 5 bases; nucleotides outside the gene matches: 8. The CDR3 runs 14 residues. Germline V gene data show CDR1 as LNHDA and CDR2 as SQIVND (reference sequence). The DNA of the CDR3 is TGTGCCAGTAGCGGGACAGGACTTGCGGAGACCCAGTACTTC. It is translated as CASSGTGLAETQYF.

As DNA, the CDR3 is TGTGCCAGCTCACCTCCCAGCGGGAGTCCCCATGAGCAGTTCTTC. It yields the protein CASSPPSGSPHEQFF. The rearrangement joins TRBV18 to TRBJ2-1, with TRBD2 matching 8 bases. V shed 3 bases, J shed 8 bases, and the junction held 9 bases outside the gene matches. This CDR3 contains 15 residues. From germline, CDR1 is KGHSH and CDR2 LQKENI.

CDR3 in DNA: TGTGCCAGCAGCGCTCGGGGGAACACTGAAGCTTTCTTT. Encoded protein: CASSARGNTEAFF. The rearrangement joins TRBV9 to TRBJ1-1; D remains ambiguous. The CDR3 has 13 residues. Germline CDR1 SGDLS, CDR2 YYNGEE. V shed 3 bases and J shed 1 base, with 7 bases lying between them.

The chain uses TRBV29-1 and TRBJ2-7; possibly TRBD1 for D (6 bases). Germline lookup yields CDR1 SQVTM and CDR2 ANQGSEA. The CDR3 is made up of 14 amino acids. V was shortened by 4 bases and J by 3 bases, with 16 bases between the two germline ends. CDR3: CSVGTDLLSYEQYF. For the CDR3, the DNA is TGCAGCGTTGGGACAGACCTCCTCAGCTACGAGCAGTACTTC.

The chain employs TRBV7-2 and TRBJ2-2; D is uncertain. V was clipped by 7 bases and J by 6 bases, with 12 bases between them. The CDR3 runs to 13 residues. Looked up from germline, CDR1 is SGHTA and CDR2 is FQGNSA. The CDR3 loop reads CASIPPSAGELFF. In DNA, the CDR3 is TGTGCCAGCATCCCTCCGAGCGCCGGGGAGCTGTTTTTT.

This rearrangement joins TRBV28 to TRBJ2-1; a possible D gene is TRBD1 (7 bases). CDR1 MDHEN and CDR2 SYDVKM come from the germline V gene. With 5 bases removed from V and 8 bases from J, the gap between germline ends came to 19 bases. This CDR3 region has 15 residues. The CDR3: CASSLGGGGGYEQFF. Written as DNA, the CDR3 is TGTGCCAGCAGTCTAGGGGGCGGAGGGGGATATGAGCAGTTCTTC.

J is TRBJ1-5 and V is TRBV2; D possibly corresponds to TRBD1 (6 bases). V was pared by 6 bases and J by 6 bases, with 18 bases between. Germline CDR1 reads SNHLY; CDR2 reads FYNNEI. The CDR3 totals 15 residues. The CDR3 coding sequence is TGTGCCAGCAGCAGACAAACAGGGTTCGCTCAGCCCCAGCATTTT. Translation gives CASSRQTGFAQPQHF.

The chain uses TRBV11-2 and TRBJ2-3; D not resolved. Germline lookup yields CDR1 SGHAT and CDR2 FQNNGV. This CDR3 spans 15 amino acids. Trimming took off 5 bases at V and 2 bases at J, with 14 bases between the two ends. The CDR3 reads CASSPRSHITDTQYF. As DNA, the CDR3 is TGTGCCAGCAGCCCACGAAGCCATATCACAGATACGCAGTATTTT.

The chain uses TRBV5-4 and TRBJ2-1; 12 nucleotides line up with TRBD2. Germline CDR1 SGHNT, CDR2 YYREEE (reference sequence). Trimming took 4 bases from V and 4 from J; bases not matched to a gene: 3. The CDR3 runs 15 residues. The CDR3 bases are TGTGCCAGCAGCCCACTAGCGGGAGGTTACAATGAGCAGTTCTTC. Translating it yields CASSPLAGGYNEQFF.

V is TRBV3-1 (or the pseudogene TRBV3-2) and J is TRBJ1-1; maybe TRBD1 (6 bases). The V gene lost 4 bases and the J gene lost 12 bases, with 18 bases spanning the gap. The V gene's germline CDR1 is LGHDT and CDR2 YNNKEL (reference sequence). The CDR3 length is 13 residues. The CDR3 loop reads CASSPVGGAKSFF. CDR3 sequence (DNA): TGTGCCAGCAGCCCGGTTGGGGGCGCGAAGTCTTTCTTT.

The chain combines TRBV5-5 with TRBJ2-5, with 7 bases that match TRBD1. CDR3 size: 15 residues. The junction had 5 bases not matched to a gene; V was cut back by 3 bases and J by 0 bases. Germline V gene data show CDR1 as SGHKS and CDR2 as YYEKEE (reference sequence). The CDR3 DNA reads TGTGCCAGCAGCTCCCAGGGACAGAACCAAGAGACCCAGTACTTC. Its protein is CASSSQGQNQETQYF.

The CDR3 reads CASATQGNTEAFF. CDR3 DNA sequence: TGTGCCAGCGCTACACAGGGGAACACTGAAGCTTTCTTT. The rearrangement uses TRBV11-3 and TRBJ1-1; D perhaps matches TRBD1 (6 bases). The CDR3 covers 13 residues. Germline CDR1 is SGHNT and CDR2 is YENEEA. Trimming cost V 8 bases and J 1 base, with 11 bases left between them.

This clone was detected only once. The chain couples TRBV6-1 to TRBJ2-5, with 10 bases fitting TRBD2. Germline trimming cut 7 bases from V and 1 base from J; bases unmatched to any gene: 3. Per germline, CDR1 MNHNS and CDR2 SASEGT. This CDR3 has 14 amino acids. The CDR3 bases are TGTGCCAGCACCCCTAGCGGGAGCCAAGAGACCCAGTACTTC. Translating it yields CASTPSGSQETQYF.

This sequence joins TRBV5-4 and TRBJ2-7; 7 bases fit TRBD2. J lost 9 bases, V lost 6 bases, and 12 bases had no gene match. CDR3 length: 13 amino acids. CDR1 SGHNT and CDR2 YYREEE come from the germline V gene (reference sequence). The CDR3 region is CASTQPGGSGQYF. In nucleotides, the CDR3 is TGTGCCAGCACCCAGCCCGGGGGGAGTGGGCAGTACTTC. Using reference TRBV5-4 and TRBJ2-7 for the parts outside the CDR3, the full variable domain is ETGVTQSPTHLIKTRGQQVTLRCSSQSGHNTVSWYQQALGQGPQFIFQYYREEENGRGNFPPRFSGLQFPNYSSELNVNALELDDSALYLCASTQPGGSGQYFGPGTRLTVT.

The chain employs TRBV19 and TRBJ2-5, with 9 bases aligning to TRBD2. CDR1 and CDR2 from the germline V gene are LNHDA and SQIVND (reference sequence). The CDR3 runs 14 residues. With V trimmed by 7 bases and J by 1 base, 4 bases remained unmatched. Here the CDR3 DNA reads TGTGCCAGTACCAAGGGACTAGCCCAAGAGACCCAGTACTTC. Translating it yields CASTKGLAQETQYF.

The chain combines TRBV28 with TRBJ2-1, with TRBD2 identical over 10 bases. Germline-derived CDR1 and CDR2 are MDHEN and SYDVKM. V trimming: 5 bases; J trimming: 15 bases; junction bases outside the gene matches: 7. This CDR3 spans 12 amino acids. The CDR3 spells CASSPLRLAGFF. In DNA form, the CDR3 reads TGTGCCAGCAGTCCGCTACGACTAGCGGGGTTCTTC.

The sample holds a few counts of this clone. The chain is built from TRBV3-1 (or the pseudogene TRBV3-2) and TRBJ1-1; the D is unclear. Trimming cost V 8 bases and J 1 base, with 11 bases left between them. Germline V CDR1 and CDR2: LGHDT, YNNKEL (reference sequence). This CDR3 comprises 13 residues. CDR3 sequence reads: CASHGLGNTEAFF. The CDR3 bases are TGTGCCAGCCACGGGTTGGGGAACACTGAAGCTTTCTTT.

This clone was seen a handful of times. CDR3 in DNA: TGCGCCAGCAGCATTCGGCAGGGCCTTGCAACTAATGAAAAACTGTTTTTT. Translation: CASSIRQGLATNEKLFF. The gene calls are TRBV5-1 and TRBJ1-4; D is possibly TRBD1 (5 bases). Germline V lookup: CDR1 SGHRS, CDR2 YFSETQ. The CDR3 spans 17 residues. Trimming stripped 4 bases from V and 0 bases from J, with 16 bases between. The variable domain in full, completed from reference TRBV5-1 and TRBJ1-4, reads KAGVTQTPRYLIKTRGQQVTLSCSPISGHRSVSWYQQTPGQGLQFLFEYFSETQRNKGNFPGRFSGRQFSNSRSEMNVSTLELGDSALYLCASSIRQGLATNEKLFFGSGTQLSVL.

The gene calls are TRBV21-1 and TRBJ1-4. TRBV21-1 is flagged as a pseudogene. CDR3 length: 12 residues. CDR3 sequence (DNA): TGTGCCGCCCCCAGAGTCGGGGAAAAACTGTTTTTT. This gives the protein CAAPRVGEKLFF.

V is TRBV24-1 and J is TRBJ2-2; D perhaps matches TRBD1 (5 bases). This CDR3 contains 13 residues. The V end lost 9 bases, the J end lost 3 bases, and 10 bases lay between the germline ends. Germline loops: CDR1 KGHDR, CDR2 SFDVKD. The CDR3, as DNA: TGTGCCACCGGCAGGGTGGACACCGGGGAGCTGTTTTTT. Residues: CATGRVDTGELFF.

The J gene is TRBJ2-3, the V gene TRBV4-3, with TRBD2 as a possible D gene (6 bases). The CDR3 is 15 amino acids. Germline CDR1 reads LGHNA; CDR2 reads YSLEER. V was clipped by 0 bases and J by 7 bases, with 14 bases between them. As DNA, the CDR3 is TGCGCCAGCAGCCAAGAGAGTCCCGCGGGGTATACGCAGTATTTT. It is translated as CASSQESPAGYTQYF.

This clone was counted between two and nine times. The chain combines TRBV14 with TRBJ1-1; no clear D. The ends were cut back, 0 bases at V and 1 base at J, with 3 bases in the middle. Germline loops: CDR1 SGHDN, CDR2 FVKESK. The CDR3 covers 13 residues. CDR3 nucleotide sequence: TGTGCCAGCAGCCAAGAGGCGAACACTGAAGCTTTCTTT. Residues: CASSQEANTEAFF.

The chain recombines TRBV5-6 with TRBJ2-4, with D hard to call. The CDR3 is made up of 13 amino acids. The V end was cut by 7 bases, the J end by 5 bases, with 13 bases between. Germline V gives CDR1 SGHDT, CDR2 YYEEEE. CDR3 sequence reads: CASVRSAQNIQYF. Here the CDR3 DNA reads TGTGCCAGCGTACGGTCCGCCCAAAACATTCAGTACTTC.